One sample yielded the 9 T cell receptor beta chains listed below, sequenced in a study of blood T cell repertoires in COVID-19. Libraries were prepared by immunoSEQ multiplex PCR; TCRdb keeps only in-frame clonotypes and omits some of them. The sample contains 450,000 to 500,000 clones, around 85% of which appear only once. Sequencing used PBMCs or T cells enriched from blood (not recorded which). All receptors come from a woman in her fifties or sixties who had recovered from COVID-19.

This clone was picked up a small number of times. The CDR3 sequence is CASSSVGGAPYNEQFF. In nucleotides, the CDR3 is TGTGCCAGTAGTTCGGTAGGGGGGGCCCCCTACAATGAGCAGTTCTTC. This sequence joins TRBV19 and TRBJ2-1, with TRBD2 as a possible D gene (7 bases). Per germline, CDR1 LNHDA and CDR2 SQIVND (reference sequence). The CDR3 loop spans 16 amino acids. V was pared by 5 bases and J by 2 bases, with 16 bases between. Complete variable domain (other parts from reference TRBV19 and TRBJ2-1): DGGITQSPKYLFRKEGQNVTLSCEQNLNHDAMYWYRQDPGQGLRLIYYSQIVNDFQKGDIAEGYSVSREKKESFPLTVTSAQKNPTAFYLCASSSVGGAPYNEQFFGPGTRLTVL.

The chain is built from TRBV11-3 and TRBJ2-2; tentatively, D is TRBD2 (5 bases). V gave up 4 bases and J gave up 1 base, with 10 bases separating them. The CDR3 runs to 15 residues. The germline gives CDR1 SGHNT, CDR2 YENEEA. CDR3 DNA: TGTGCCAGCAGCTCGACCGGAGGGAACACCGGGGAGCTGTTTTTT. This gives the protein CASSSTGGNTGELFF.

The rearrangement joins TRBV5-4 to TRBJ2-3, with D possibly TRBD1 on 5 matching bases. The V gene's germline CDR1 is SGHNT and CDR2 YYREEE (reference sequence). The CDR3 extends over 15 amino acids. V lost 5 bases and J lost 2, with 15 bases in between. This chain's CDR3 is CASSWALGATDTQYF. The CDR3 DNA reads TGTGCCAGCAGTTGGGCCTTAGGGGCCACAGATACGCAGTATTTT.

This clone was seen only a few times. The V gene is TRBV10-3, the J gene TRBJ1-2, with 9 bases fitting TRBD1. This CDR3 has 13 amino acids. The V segment lost 11 bases and the J segment 6 bases; nucleotides outside the gene matches: 10. From germline, CDR1 is ENHRY and CDR2 SYGVKD. CDR3 sequence (DNA): TGTGCCTTGGGGGGACAGGGAAAGGATGGCTACACCTTC. It yields the protein CALGGQGKDGYTF.

The chain employs TRBV5-1 and TRBJ2-3, with 10 bases fitting TRBD2. V trimming: 0 bases; J trimming: 1 base; junction bases outside the gene matches: 2. The V gene's germline CDR1 is SGHRS and CDR2 YFSETQ. The CDR3 contains 16 residues. CDR3 nucleotide sequence: TGCGCCAGCAGCTTGGATCTAGCGGGGGGCACAGATACGCAGTATTTT. This codes for CASSLDLAGGTDTQYF.

The CDR3: CASSVQGERYNEQFF. CDR3 sequence (DNA): TGTGCCAGCAGCGTACAGGGGGAACGGTACAATGAGCAGTTCTTC. This rearrangement joins TRBV6-5 to TRBJ2-1; TRBD1 aligns across 8 bases. The CDR3 totals 15 residues. After removal of 6 bases from V and 4 bases from J, the junction contained 8 bases not matched to a gene. Germline-derived CDR1 and CDR2 are MNHEY and SVGAGI.

V usage is TRBV2 and J usage is TRBJ2-4; unclear D gene. Germline assignment: CDR1 SNHLY and CDR2 FYNNEI. The germline V and J ends were trimmed by 4 bases and 0 bases, with 4 bases remaining between them. The CDR3 has 13 residues. The CDR3 coding sequence is TGTGCCAGCAGTGGCGAAGCCAAAAACATTCAGTACTTC. This translates into CASSGEAKNIQYF.

J is TRBJ2-1 and V is TRBV10-1, with TRBD1 matching over 10 bases. The CDR3 contains 17 residues. V lost 0 bases and J lost 8; bases outside the gene matches: 10. Germline V CDR1 and CDR2: WNHNN, SYGVQD (reference sequence). The CDR3 here is CASSESWTGTGEHEQFF. For the CDR3, the DNA is TGCGCCAGCAGTGAGTCGTGGACCGGGACAGGGGAACATGAGCAGTTCTTC.

The gene calls are TRBV19 and TRBJ2-1; tentatively, D is TRBD2 (7 bases). This CDR3 contains 16 residues. V lost 5 bases and J 3 bases, leaving 17 bases between the germline ends. Germline CDR1 and CDR2: LNHDA and SQIVND (reference sequence). CDR3 in amino acids: CASSPAEGGGYNEQFF. The CDR3 DNA follows: TGTGCCAGTAGTCCTGCAGAGGGGGGGGGCTACAATGAGCAGTTCTTC. Using reference TRBV19 and TRBJ2-1 for the parts outside the CDR3, the full variable domain is DGGITQSPKYLFRKEGQNVTLSCEQNLNHDAMYWYRQDPGQGLRLIYYSQIVNDFQKGDIAEGYSVSREKKESFPLTVTSAQKNPTAFYLCASSPAEGGGYNEQFFGPGTRLTVL.